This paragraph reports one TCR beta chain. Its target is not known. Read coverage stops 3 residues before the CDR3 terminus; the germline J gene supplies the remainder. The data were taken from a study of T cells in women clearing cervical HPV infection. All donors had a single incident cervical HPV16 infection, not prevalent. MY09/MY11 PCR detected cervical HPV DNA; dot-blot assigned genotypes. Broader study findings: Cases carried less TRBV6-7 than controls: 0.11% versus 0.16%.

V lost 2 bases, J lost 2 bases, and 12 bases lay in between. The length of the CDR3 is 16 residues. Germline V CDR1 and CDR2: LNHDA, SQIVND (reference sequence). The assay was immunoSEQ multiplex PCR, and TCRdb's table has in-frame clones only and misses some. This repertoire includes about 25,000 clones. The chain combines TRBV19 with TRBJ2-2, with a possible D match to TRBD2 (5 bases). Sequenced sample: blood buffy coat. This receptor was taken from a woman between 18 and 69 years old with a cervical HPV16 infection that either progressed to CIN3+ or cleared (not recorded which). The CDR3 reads CASSITTSFNTGELFF. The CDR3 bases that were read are TGTGCCAGTAGTATAACCACTAGTTTTAACACCGGGGAG. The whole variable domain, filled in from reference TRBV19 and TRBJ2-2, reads DGGITQSPKYLFRKEGQNVTLSCEQNLNHDAMYWYRQDPGQGLRLIYYSQIVNDFQKGDIAEGYSVSREKKESFPLTVTSAQKNPTAFYLCASSITTSFNTGELFFGEGSRLTVL.